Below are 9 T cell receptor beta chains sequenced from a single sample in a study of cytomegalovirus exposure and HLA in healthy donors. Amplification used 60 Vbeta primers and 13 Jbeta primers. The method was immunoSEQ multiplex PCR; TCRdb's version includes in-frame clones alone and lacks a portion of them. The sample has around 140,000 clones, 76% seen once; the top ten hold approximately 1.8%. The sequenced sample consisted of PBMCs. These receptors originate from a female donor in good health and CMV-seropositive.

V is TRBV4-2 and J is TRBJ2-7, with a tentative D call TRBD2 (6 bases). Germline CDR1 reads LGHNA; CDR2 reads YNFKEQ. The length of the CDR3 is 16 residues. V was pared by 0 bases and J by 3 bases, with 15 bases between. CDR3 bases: TGTGCCAGCAGCCAAGAACACAGCCGGAGGGGCTACGAGCAGTACTTC. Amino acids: CASSQEHSRRGYEQYF.

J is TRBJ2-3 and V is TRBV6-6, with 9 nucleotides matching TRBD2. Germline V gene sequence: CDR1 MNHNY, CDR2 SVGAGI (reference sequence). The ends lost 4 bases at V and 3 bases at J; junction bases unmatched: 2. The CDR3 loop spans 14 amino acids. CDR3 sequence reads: CASSLAGATDTQYF. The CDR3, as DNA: TGTGCCAGCAGTTTAGCGGGAGCTACAGATACGCAGTATTTT.

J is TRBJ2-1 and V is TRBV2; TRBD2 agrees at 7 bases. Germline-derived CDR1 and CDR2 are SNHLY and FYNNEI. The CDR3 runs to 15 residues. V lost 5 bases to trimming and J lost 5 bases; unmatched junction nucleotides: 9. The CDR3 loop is CASSQGLGGHNEQFF. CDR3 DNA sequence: TGTGCCAGCAGTCAAGGACTAGGTGGCCACAATGAGCAGTTCTTC.

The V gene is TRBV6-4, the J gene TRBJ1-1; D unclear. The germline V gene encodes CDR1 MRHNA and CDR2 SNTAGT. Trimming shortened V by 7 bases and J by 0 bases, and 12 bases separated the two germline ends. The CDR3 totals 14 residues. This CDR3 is CASKDSRMNTEAFF. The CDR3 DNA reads TGTGCCAGCAAAGACTCGAGGATGAACACTGAAGCTTTCTTT.

The CDR3 spells CASSFSDRRRYSNQPQHF. The CDR3 nucleotides are TGTGCCAGCAGTTTTAGTGACAGGAGGAGATATAGCAATCAGCCCCAGCATTTT. The chain carries TRBV28 and TRBJ1-5, with D possibly TRBD1 on 6 matching bases. The CDR3 runs to 18 residues. V gave up 3 bases and J gave up 0 bases, with 18 bases separating them. Per the germline V gene, CDR1 is MDHEN and CDR2 is SYDVKM.

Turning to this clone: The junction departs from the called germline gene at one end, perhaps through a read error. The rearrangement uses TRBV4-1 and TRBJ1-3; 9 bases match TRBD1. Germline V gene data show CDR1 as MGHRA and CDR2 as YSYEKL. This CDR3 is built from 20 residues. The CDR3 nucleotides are TGCGCCAGCAGACAAGTTCCCGGACAGGGGTTTCGTAGTTCTGGAAACACCATATATTTT. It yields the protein CASRQVPGQGFRSSGNTIYF.

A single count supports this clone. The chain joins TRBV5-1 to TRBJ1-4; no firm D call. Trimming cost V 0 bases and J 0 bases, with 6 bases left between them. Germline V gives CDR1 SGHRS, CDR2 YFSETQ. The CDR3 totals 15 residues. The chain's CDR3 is CASSLDPATNEKLFF. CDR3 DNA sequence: TGCGCCAGCAGCTTGGATCCGGCAACTAATGAAAAACTGTTTTTT.

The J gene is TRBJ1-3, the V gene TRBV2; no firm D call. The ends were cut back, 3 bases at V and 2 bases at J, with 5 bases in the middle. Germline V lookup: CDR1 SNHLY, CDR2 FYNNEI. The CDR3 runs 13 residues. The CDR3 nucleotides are TGTGCCAGCAGTGAGGGAGCTGGAAACACCATATATTTT. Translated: CASSEGAGNTIYF.

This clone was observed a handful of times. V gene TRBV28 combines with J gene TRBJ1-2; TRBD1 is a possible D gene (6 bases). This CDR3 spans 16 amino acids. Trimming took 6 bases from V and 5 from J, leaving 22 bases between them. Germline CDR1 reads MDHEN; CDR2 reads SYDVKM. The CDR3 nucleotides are TGTGCCAGCAGCCCCCAAACAGGGAGACGTCTTTATGGCTACACCTTC. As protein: CASSPQTGRRLYGYTF.